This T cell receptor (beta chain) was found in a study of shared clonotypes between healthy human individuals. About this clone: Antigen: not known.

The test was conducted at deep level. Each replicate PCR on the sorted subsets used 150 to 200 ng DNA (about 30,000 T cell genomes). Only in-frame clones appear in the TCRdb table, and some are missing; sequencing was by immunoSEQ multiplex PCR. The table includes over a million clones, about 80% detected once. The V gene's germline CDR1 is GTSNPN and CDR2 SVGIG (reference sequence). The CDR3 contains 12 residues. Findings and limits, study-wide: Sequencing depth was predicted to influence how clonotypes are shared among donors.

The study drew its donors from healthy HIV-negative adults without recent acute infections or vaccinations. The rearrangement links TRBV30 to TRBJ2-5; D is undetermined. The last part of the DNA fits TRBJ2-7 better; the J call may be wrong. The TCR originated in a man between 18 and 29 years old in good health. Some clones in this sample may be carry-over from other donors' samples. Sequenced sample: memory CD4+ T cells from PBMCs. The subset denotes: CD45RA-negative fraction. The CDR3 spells CAWSGLTYEQYF. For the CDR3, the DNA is TGTGCCTGGAGTGGACTTACCTACGAGCAGTACTTC.